Listed below are T cell receptor beta chains from one sample, sequenced in a study of CD8 T cells in ankylosing spondylitis. TCRdb re-called the 5' RACE reads through MiXCR, storing one row per CDR3 protein. The table has 700,000 to 1,000,000 distinct CDR3 sequences, about an eighth seen once. Sequencing was performed on blood, either unsorted or a sorted T cell fraction (not recorded which). The receptors originated from a male donor with ankylosing spondylitis. Both conserved end residues are part of each CDR3. Each record gives: V gene, J gene, D gene, clone size, CDR3 protein, CDR3 DNA. D genes are given only for firm matches. Part of the rows lack a size; the others show once, few, many or a class for expanded clones.

>TRBV24-1|TRBJ2-7|-|-
CATSASSRPSYEQYF
TGTGCCACCAGCGCCTCCAGTCGCCCCTCCTACGAGCAGTACTTC
>TRBV10-3|TRBJ2-1|-|-
CAISILDGDEQFF
TGTGCCATCAGTATACTGGACGGGGATGAGCAGTTCTTC
>TRBV10-3|TRBJ2-1|-|-
CAISAGQRSYNEQFF
TGTGCCATCAGTGCAGGACAGCGCTCCTACAATGAGCAGTTCTTC
>TRBV28|TRBJ1-2|-|-
CASSITGTYGYTF
TGTGCCAGCAGCATTACAGGGACCTATGGCTACACCTTC
>TRBV7-9|TRBJ2-5|TRBD1|few
CASSSMTGEETQYF
TGTGCCAGCAGCTCCATGACAGGGGAAGAGACCCAGTACTTC
>TRBV28|TRBJ1-2|TRBD1|few
CASSRRQGAFGYTF
TGTGCCAGCAGCCGGAGACAGGGGGCTTTTGGCTACACCTTC
>TRBV7-8|TRBJ2-1|-|few
CASSLDSVSFFYYEQFF
TGTGCCAGCAGCTTAGATAGCGTAAGTTTCTTTTATTATGAGCAGTTCTTC
>TRBV5-1|TRBJ2-3|-|many
CASGSTDTQYF
TGCGCCAGCGGAAGCACAGATACGCAGTATTTT
>TRBV6-2/TRBV6-3|TRBJ1-5|-|-
CAQTRSRIDSNQPQHF
TGTGCCCAAACGCGGAGCAGAATCGATAGCAATCAGCCCCAGCATTTT
>TRBV11-2|TRBJ2-7|TRBD2|few
CASSTYRGRGSEQYF
TGTGCCAGCAGCACCTACCGGGGGAGGGGCTCCGAGCAGTACTTC
>TRBV6-6|TRBJ2-2|-|few
CASSGSETGELFF
TGTGCCAGCTCAGGGTCAGAAACCGGGGAGCTGTTTTTT
>TRBV20-1|TRBJ1-6|-|-
CSAQGLYNSPLHF
TGCAGTGCCCAGGGCCTCTATAATTCACCCCTCCACTTT
>TRBV7-2|TRBJ2-2|-|-
CASSLWVQLGTGELFF
TGTGCCAGCAGCTTATGGGTACAGCTCGGCACCGGGGAGCTGTTTTTT
>TRBV6-5|TRBJ2-2|TRBD2|-
CASSNLAGVNTGELFF
TGTGCCAGCAGTAACTTAGCGGGGGTGAACACCGGGGAGCTGTTTTTT
>TRBV5-1|TRBJ1-6|-|-
CASSLERGGYNSPLHF
TGCGCCAGCAGCTTGGAACGGGGCGGCTATAATTCACCCCTCCACTTT
>TRBV4-2|TRBJ2-5|TRBD1|-
CASSRNRDRGPGTQYF
TGTGCCAGCAGCCGGAACCGGGACAGGGGGCCGGGGACCCAGTACTTC
>TRBV20-1|TRBJ1-2|-|-
CSAVRGRVDYGYTF
TGCAGTGCTGTCCGGGGGAGGGTTGACTATGGCTACACCTTC
>TRBV9|TRBJ1-1|TRBD1|many
CATDPGQKNTEAFF
TGTGCCACCGATCCGGGACAGAAGAACACTGAAGCTTTCTTT
>TRBV20-1|TRBJ1-2|-|few
CMPGRSNYGYTF
TGCATGCCGGGGCGATCTAACTATGGCTACACCTTC
>TRBV29-1|TRBJ2-1|-|few
CSVDPYGGFNNEQFF
TGCAGCGTTGATCCTTATGGGGGATTCAACAATGAGCAGTTCTTC
>TRBV10-3|TRBJ2-3|TRBD1|-
CAISQGTGTPDTQYF
TGTGCCATCAGCCAGGGGACAGGGACCCCAGATACGCAGTATTTT
>TRBV20-1|TRBJ2-7|TRBD1|few
CSAPRTPEDRGHWEQYF
TGCAGTGCTCCCAGGACTCCCGAGGACAGGGGGCATTGGGAGCAGTACTTC
>TRBV10-2|TRBJ1-3|-|few
CASSEQAYGNTIYF
TGCGCCAGCAGTGAACAGGCTTACGGAAACACCATATATTTT
>TRBV20-1|TRBJ1-2|-|-
CSASSGFNYGYTF
TGCAGTGCTAGTTCCGGATTCAACTATGGCTACACCTTC
>TRBV20-1|TRBJ2-1|TRBD2|-
CSATVDPGRDNEQFF
TGCAGTGCTACTGTGGACCCAGGGAGGGACAATGAGCAGTTCTTC
>TRBV28|TRBJ1-2|-|-
CASSLSVPNYGYTF
TGTGCCAGCAGTTTATCGGTCCCGAACTATGGCTACACCTTC
>TRBV29-1|TRBJ1-2|-|many
CSAGQFNYGYTF
TGCAGCGCCGGACAGTTTAACTATGGCTACACCTTC
>TRBV12-3/TRBV12-4|TRBJ2-1|-|few
CASSFIRYNEQFF
TGTGCCAGCAGTTTTATCAGGTACAATGAGCAGTTCTTC
>TRBV29-1|TRBJ2-7|-|many
CSVGGRQTYEQYF
TGCAGCGTTGGGGGCCGACAGACCTACGAGCAGTACTTC
>TRBV10-2|TRBJ2-7|-|-
CASRVGHVTTYEQYF
TGCGCCAGCAGGGTGGGACATGTCACAACCTACGAGCAGTACTTC
>TRBV7-9|TRBJ2-7|-|many
CASSSPGRTYEQYF
TGTGCCAGCAGTTCCCCGGGACGGACCTACGAGCAGTACTTC
>TRBV5-5|TRBJ2-7|-|-
CASSRPGSYYEQYF
TGTGCCAGCAGCCGACCTGGGTCATACTACGAGCAGTACTTC
>TRBV7-2|TRBJ2-7|-|many
CASSLGPISSYEQYF
TGTGCCAGCAGCTTGGGGCCGATTAGCTCCTACGAGCAGTACTTC
>TRBV20-1|TRBJ2-3|TRBD2|many
CSAQRTSGGATDTQYF
TGCAGTGCTCAAAGAACTAGCGGGGGGGCCACAGATACGCAGTATTTT
>TRBV5-1|TRBJ1-1|TRBD1|-
CASSPVGIGTGYTEAFF
TGCGCCAGCAGTCCTGTAGGCATCGGGACAGGGTACACTGAAGCTTTCTTT
>TRBV20-1|TRBJ1-4|TRBD1|few
CSVGAPGGEKLFF
TGCAGTGTTGGGGCCCCAGGGGGTGAAAAACTGTTTTTT
>TRBV7-2|TRBJ2-3|TRBD1|many
CASSSDRGDTQYF
TGTGCCAGCAGCTCCGACAGGGGAGATACGCAGTATTTT
>TRBV5-1|TRBJ2-7|-|few
CASSFGGTGSYEQYF
TGCGCCAGCAGCTTCGGGGGGACAGGTTCCTACGAGCAGTACTTC
>TRBV10-3|TRBJ2-1|TRBD1|-
CAISRDSLISYNEQFF
TGTGCCATCAGTCGGGACAGCCTTATCTCCTACAATGAGCAGTTCTTC
>TRBV20-1|TRBJ2-3|-|few
CSATYPEGGTNTQYF
TGCAGTGCTACTTACCCGGAGGGTGGGACGAATACGCAGTATTTT
>TRBV12-3/TRBV12-4|TRBJ2-3|-|many
CASSYIPGGTDTQYF
TGTGCCAGCAGTTATATTCCAGGAGGCACAGATACGCAGTATTTT
>TRBV9|TRBJ1-6|TRBD1|few
CASSVRDRVSPLHF
TGTGCCAGCAGCGTAAGGGACAGGGTTTCACCCCTCCACTTT
>TRBV15|TRBJ1-1|-|-
CATSQDLLNTEAFF
TGTGCCACCAGTCAGGACCTTTTGAACACTGAAGCTTTCTTT
>TRBV7-8|TRBJ2-3|-|few
CASSSHRDIRTDTQYF
TGTGCCAGCAGCTCCCACAGGGACATCCGCACAGATACGCAGTATTTT
>TRBV6-1|TRBJ2-3|-|few
CASRIYQSTDTQYF
TGTGCCAGCAGGATCTATCAAAGCACAGATACGCAGTATTTT
>TRBV20-1|TRBJ1-5|-|-
CSAKGGTLGPQHF
TGCAGTGCTAAAGGGGGGACCCTGGGGCCCCAGCATTTT
>TRBV24-1|TRBJ2-1|-|few
CATSDLGATGYNEQFF
TGTGCCACCAGTGATTTGGGGGCCACTGGGTACAATGAGCAGTTCTTC